The 21 T cell receptor beta chains below come from one sample, sequenced in a study of blood T cell repertoires in COVID-19. Sequencing used immunoSEQ multiplex PCR; TCRdb keeps in-frame clones, though not all of them. Altogether 250,000 or so clones are present, approximately 90% being singletons, with the ten largest covering around 2.8%. Sequenced sample: PBMCs or T cells enriched from blood (not recorded which). The receptors originated from a man aged 40-50 years who had been exposed to COVID-19.

The gene calls are TRBV28 and TRBJ2-3, with TRBD2 as a possible D gene (6 bases). The CDR3 sequence is 17 residues long. V was cut by 7 bases and J by 0 bases, with 20 bases left in between. Germline V gives CDR1 MDHEN, CDR2 SYDVKM. CDR3 amino acids: CASTSGVIAASTDTQYF. The CDR3 bases are TGTGCCAGCACAAGCGGCGTAATAGCGGCTAGCACAGATACGCAGTATTTT.

The genes are TRBV2 and TRBJ2-4; weak D call: TRBD1 (7 bases). Per germline, CDR1 SNHLY and CDR2 FYNNEI. The CDR3 is 13 residues long. V was cut by 5 bases and J by 7 bases, with 12 bases left in between. CDR3 nucleotide sequence: TGTGCCAGCAGTCGACAGGGAGGCAACATTCAGTACTTC. It translates to CASSRQGGNIQYF.

This clone was counted a single time. The chain has TRBV29-1 and TRBJ2-7; 9 bases match TRBD1. This CDR3 has 13 amino acids. V dropped 5 bases and J dropped 4; count of bases not matched to a gene: 6. Germline CDR1 SQVTM, CDR2 ANQGSEA. CDR3 sequence (DNA): TGCAGCGTTCGTGGGACAGGGTTTTACGAGCAGTACTTC. It translates to CSVRGTGFYEQYF.

The V and J genes are TRBV2 and TRBJ2-1; no reliable D call. Trimming stripped 3 bases from V and 1 base from J, with 10 bases between. Germline CDR1 reads SNHLY; CDR2 reads FYNNEI. CDR3 length: 15 residues. For the CDR3, the DNA is TGTGCCAGCAGTGAGACTCTCGGGTCCTACAATGAGCAGTTCTTC. Its translation: CASSETLGSYNEQFF.

This rearrangement joins TRBV28 to TRBJ2-7, with D possibly TRBD2 on 6 matching bases. V lost 5 bases to trimming and J lost 4 bases, with 12 bases between them. There are 13 residues in the CDR3. Per germline, CDR1 MDHEN and CDR2 SYDVKM. The CDR3 spells CASSPLARYEQYF. CDR3 DNA sequence: TGTGCCAGCAGTCCCCTAGCGAGGTACGAGCAGTACTTC.

The V and J genes are TRBV19 and TRBJ2-1; 7 nucleotides line up with TRBD1. This CDR3 comprises 12 residues. V was clipped by 5 bases and J by 12 bases; unmatched bases: 7. Germline V gene data show CDR1 as LNHDA and CDR2 as SQIVND (reference sequence). Written as DNA, the CDR3 is TGTGCCAGTAGTGTCAGACAGGGTTGGCAGTTCTTC. Its protein is CASSVRQGWQFF.

The chain couples TRBV2 to TRBJ1-5; perhaps TRBD1 as D (6 bases). The CDR3 contains 12 residues. The germline CDR1 and CDR2 sequences are SNHLY and FYNNEI. The CDR3 DNA reads TGTTCCTCGGGGGGGCGGAATCAGCCCCAGCATTTT. Translated, it gives CSSGGRNQPQHF.

This chain links TRBV24-1 with TRBJ2-4; D might be TRBD1 (6 bases). Germline V gives CDR1 KGHDR, CDR2 SFDVKD. CDR3 length equals 12 residues. V was trimmed by 4 bases and J by 9 bases, leaving 9 bases between them. The CDR3 coding sequence is TGTGCCACCAGTGAACAGGGCGGCATTCAGTACTTC. Protein product: CATSEQGGIQYF.

V gene TRBV3-1 (or the pseudogene TRBV3-2) combines with J gene TRBJ1-1, with a tentative D call TRBD1 (6 bases). Trimming cost V 1 base and J 0 bases, with 6 bases left between them. The CDR3 sequence is 14 residues long. In germline, CDR1 is LGHDT, CDR2 YNNKEL (reference sequence). The CDR3 region is CASSQGQVNTEAFF. The CDR3, as DNA: TGTGCCAGCAGCCAAGGACAGGTGAACACTGAAGCTTTCTTT.

The chain is built from TRBV11-2 and TRBJ2-7; D unclear. This CDR3 is 16 amino acids long. V was cut by 3 bases and J by 2 bases, with 17 bases left in between. CDR1 is SGHAT, CDR2 FQNNGV, per germline. CDR3 protein: CASSFGYQDAAYEQYF. DNA of the CDR3: TGTGCCAGCAGCTTCGGTTACCAGGATGCAGCCTACGAGCAGTACTTC.

The CDR3 is CASKADRGHPEAFF. In nucleotides, the CDR3 is TGTGCCAGCAAAGCGGACAGGGGGCATCCTGAAGCTTTCTTT. The chain is built from TRBV28 and TRBJ1-1, with 11 bases identical to TRBD1. The length of the CDR3 is 14 residues. Unmatched junction bases numbered 7, after V lost 7 bases and J lost 6 bases. Germline-derived CDR1 and CDR2 are MDHEN and SYDVKM.

The chain couples TRBV19 to TRBJ1-5; 8 positions match TRBD1. The CDR3 contains 16 residues. Losses at the gene ends were 5 bases for V and 4 bases for J; bases not matched to a gene: 10. The germline gives CDR1 LNHDA, CDR2 SQIVND (reference sequence). The CDR3 spells CASSGESQGANQPQHF. DNA for the CDR3: TGTGCCAGTAGTGGCGAAAGTCAGGGGGCAAATCAGCCCCAGCATTTT.

The chain carries TRBV21-1 and TRBJ1-1; TRBD1 is the table's D call and was not checked against the DNA. TRBV21-1 is a known pseudogene. CDR3 length equals 18 residues. In DNA form, the CDR3 reads TGTGCCAGCAGCTTTACAGGGGGCGCGGCGAAGGAGGACACTGAAGCTTTCTTT. It encodes CASSFTGGAAKEDTEAFF.

V gene TRBV28 combines with J gene TRBJ1-5; 7 bases align to TRBD1. The CDR3 has 22 residues. The V gene's germline CDR1 is MDHEN and CDR2 SYDVKM. The ends lost 5 bases at V and 1 base at J; junction bases unmatched: 26. In DNA, the CDR3 is TGTGCCAGCAGTCTTTCCCCCCTGACAGGGAGAGGGAGTAAGATCAGCAATCAGCCCCAGCATTTT. It codes for CASSLSPLTGRGSKISNQPQHF.

This chain links TRBV5-1 with TRBJ2-2, with TRBD2 as a possible D gene (5 bases). V was trimmed by 0 bases and J by 3 bases, leaving 9 bases between them. In germline, CDR1 is SGHRS, CDR2 YFSETQ. CDR3 length: 15 amino acids. The CDR3 coding sequence is TGCGCCAGCAGCTTGGACCGAGCGGACACCGGGGAGCTGTTTTTT. It yields the protein CASSLDRADTGELFF.

This chain uses TRBV11-3 with TRBJ2-6; possibly TRBD2 for D (5 bases). This CDR3 region has 17 residues. V was shortened by 2 bases and J by 0 bases, with 11 bases between the two germline ends. The germline V gene has CDR1 SGHNT and CDR2 YENEEA. In DNA form, the CDR3 reads TGTGCCAGCAGCTTAAGTGAGGGAAACTCTGGGGCCAACGTCCTGACTTTC. Its protein is CASSLSEGNSGANVLTF.

The J gene is TRBJ2-2, the V gene TRBV15, with D possibly TRBD2 on 6 matching bases. V lost 1 base and J 7 bases, leaving 10 bases between the germline ends. There are 14 residues in the CDR3. Germline loops: CDR1 LNHNV, CDR2 YYDKDF (reference sequence). The CDR3 DNA follows: TGTGCCACCAGCAGAGTTGGCGGGATCGGGGAGCTGTTTTTT. This encodes CATSRVGGIGELFF.

This chain links TRBV5-1 with TRBJ2-2; 7 bases map to TRBD2. CDR1 and CDR2 from the germline V gene are SGHRS and YFSETQ. The CDR3 extends over 15 amino acids. Trimming removed 1 base from V and 1 base from J; junction bases left unmatched: 1. The CDR3, as DNA: TGCGCCAGCAGCTTGACTAGCGTGAACACCGGGGAGCTGTTTTTT. Translating it yields CASSLTSVNTGELFF.

This clone was seen just once. V usage is TRBV7-3 and J usage is TRBJ2-6; D gene unclear. Germline lookup yields CDR1 SGHTA and CDR2 FQGTGA. V lost 3 bases and J 2 bases, leaving 8 bases between the germline ends. This CDR3 is 15 amino acids long. CDR3 in amino acids: CASSFRSAGANVLTF. The CDR3 DNA is TGTGCCAGCAGCTTCCGCAGCGCTGGGGCCAACGTCCTGACTTTC.

This rearrangement joins TRBV27 to TRBJ1-5; D remains unclear. The germline V and J ends were trimmed by 3 bases and 2 bases, with 11 bases remaining between them. This CDR3 has 15 residues. The germline V gene encodes CDR1 MNHEY and CDR2 SMNVEV (reference sequence). CDR3 amino acids: CASSFTSSGNQPQHF. CDR3 nucleotides: TGTGCCAGCAGTTTTACCAGTTCTGGCAATCAGCCCCAGCATTTT.

The genes are TRBV28 and TRBJ1-5; D possibly corresponds to TRBD1 (5 bases). CDR3 size: 14 residues. The germline V and J ends were trimmed by 6 bases and 7 bases, with 16 bases remaining between them. Germline lookup yields CDR1 MDHEN and CDR2 SYDVKM. As DNA, the CDR3 is TGTGCCAGCAGCAAGCAGGGTTCTTGGCAGCCCCAGCATTTT. Translated: CASSKQGSWQPQHF.